Listed below are T cell receptor beta chains from one sample, sequenced in a study of T cell responses to AZD1222 COVID-19 vaccine. Repertoires were generated with immunoSEQ multiplex PCR, while TCRdb's copy carries only in-frame clones and drops some. The sample consists of 150,000 to 200,000 clones, around nine tenths of them appearing once. Source: peripheral blood, taken on day 0 of AZD1222 vaccination. The receptor source for this set is an adult in good health. The CDR3 runs from the conserved cysteine through the conserved F or W. D genes are given only for firm matches. The size of a clone is reported for some rows only, either as once, few or many, or as a class for expanded clones.

cdr3_nt cdr3_aa v_call clone_size d_call cdr3_length j_call
TGTGCCAGCAGCCAAGATAAGGGTAGCGGGAGGTTTTCTGAGCAGTTCTTC CASSQDKGSGRFSEQFF TRBV3-1/TRBV3-2 . TRBD2 17 TRBJ2-1
TGTGCCAGCAGTTTCTCCGGGACTAGCGGGATAGCCTACGAGCAGTACTTC CASSFSGTSGIAYEQYF TRBV27 . TRBD2 17 TRBJ2-7
TGTGCCAGCAGCTTTCCGGGACACGCTAACTATGGCTACACCTTC CASSFPGHANYGYTF TRBV13 . . 15 TRBJ1-2
TGCGCCAGCAGTGAGGAGACACAGAACACTGAAGCTTTCTTT CASSEETQNTEAFF TRBV10-2 . . 14 TRBJ1-1
TGTGCCAGCTCACCAGCGGGGGGCAGAAATGAAAAACTGTTTTTT CASSPAGGRNEKLFF TRBV18 . . 15 TRBJ1-4
TGCGCCAGCAGCCCCGGACAGGTCAATCAGCCCCAGCATTTT CASSPGQVNQPQHF TRBV5-1 . TRBD1 14 TRBJ1-5
TGTGCCAGCAGCCCCTCGGACAGGGACTATGGCTACACCTTC CASSPSDRDYGYTF TRBV11-2 . TRBD1 14 TRBJ1-2
TGCGCCAGCAGCTTGGGGACTAGCGGCACCTACGAGCAGTACTTC CASSLGTSGTYEQYF TRBV5-1 . TRBD2 15 TRBJ2-7
TGTGCCAGCAGCCAAGACAGCGTAGGGAGCTACACCTTC CASSQDSVGSYTF TRBV3-1/TRBV3-2 . . 13 TRBJ1-2
TGTGCCAGCAGCTTATCGGGGTCGGAATCACCCCTCCACTTT CASSLSGSESPLHF TRBV7-9 . . 14 TRBJ1-6
TGCGCCAGCAGCCAAGGGGAGTCTAGCGGGACAGATACGCAGTATTTT CASSQGESSGTDTQYF TRBV4-1 once TRBD2 16 TRBJ2-3
TGTGCCAGCAGTTACCGATCAGGGATTCAGCCCCAGCATTTT CASSYRSGIQPQHF TRBV6-5 . . 14 TRBJ1-5
TGCAGCGTTGCACCATCAGGGGTAGCTAACTATGGCTACACCTTC CSVAPSGVANYGYTF TRBV29-1 . . 15 TRBJ1-2
TGTGCCAGCAGCGCCGACAGAGGCTATGGCTACACCTTC CASSADRGYGYTF TRBV6-5 . . 13 TRBJ1-2
TGTGCCATCAGTGAGGGCGGGATCCCCTACGAGCAGTACTTC CAISEGGIPYEQYF TRBV10-3 . . 14 TRBJ2-7
TGCGCCAGCAGCCCCCTGGAGATTAATTCACCCCTCCACTTT CASSPLEINSPLHF TRBV10-2 . . 14 TRBJ1-6
TGTGCCAGCAGCTTAGGAGGGGAGCGGTATGGCTACACCTTC CASSLGGERYGYTF TRBV5-4 . . 14 TRBJ1-2
TGCGCCAGCAGTGCGTCTATCGACAATGAGCAGTTCTTC CASSASIDNEQFF TRBV10-1 . . 13 TRBJ2-1
TGCGCCAGCAGCTCCCGTGATTCTCGGGACACTGAAGCTTTCTTT CASSSRDSRDTEAFF TRBV5-1 . . 15 TRBJ1-1
TGTGCCACCAGTGATCGCATGGGGCGGGAGAGGGTTGATGAGCAGTTCTTC CATSDRMGRERVDEQFF TRBV24-1 . TRBD2 17 TRBJ2-1
TGTGCCAGCAGTGACACAGTCACAGATACGCAGTATTTT CASSDTVTDTQYF TRBV6-4 once . 13 TRBJ2-3
TGTGCCAGCAGCGTAGGTCAGGGAGGCCTTGGAAACACCATATATTTT CASSVGQGGLGNTIYF TRBV9 . . 16 TRBJ1-3
TGTGCCAGCAGCCAAGAGGGGAGGGCCGGGGCCAACGTCCTGACTTTC CASSQEGRAGANVLTF TRBV4-2 once TRBD2 16 TRBJ2-6
TGTGCCAGCAGCCGGGGACTAGCGGGAGGACTCCAAGAGACCCAGTACTTC CASSRGLAGGLQETQYF TRBV27 few TRBD2 17 TRBJ2-5
TGTGCCAGCAGTAGACCCGGGACAGGTGATTTCTACGAGCAGTACTTC CASSRPGTGDFYEQYF TRBV6-6 . TRBD1 16 TRBJ2-7
TGCGCCAGCAGCTTGGAATTGACAGACACTGAAGCTTTCTTT CASSLELTDTEAFF TRBV5-1 . . 14 TRBJ1-1
TGTGCCAGTAGCCACCCCCGAGGGACTAGCGGGAGGTCTTACAATGAGCAGTTCTTC CASSHPRGTSGRSYNEQFF TRBV19 . TRBD2 19 TRBJ2-1
TGTGCCAGTAGTGCCGGACTAGCCTACAATGAGCAGTTCTTC CASSAGLAYNEQFF TRBV19 . TRBD2 14 TRBJ2-1
TGTGCCAGCAGTTACGGGCGGTATACGCAGTATTTT CASSYGRYTQYF TRBV6-2/TRBV6-3 . . 12 TRBJ2-3
TGTGCCATCAGTGGGAGCGGGATCAATAGCAATCAGCCCCAGCATTTT CAISGSGINSNQPQHF TRBV10-3 . . 16 TRBJ1-5
TGTGCCAGTACCCGGACTGGTCTCTCCTACGAGCAGTACTTC CASTRTGLSYEQYF TRBV19 . . 14 TRBJ2-7
TGTGCCACCAGTGTGGGGGGCCTCCCCTACGAGCAGTACTTC CATSVGGLPYEQYF TRBV24-1 once . 14 TRBJ2-7
TGTGCCAGCAGCCCCAGGGTCGGTAATTCACCCCTCCACTTT CASSPRVGNSPLHF TRBV14 . . 14 TRBJ1-6
TGTGCCAGCAGCTTGACCAGAGGCGAGCAGTACTTC CASSLTRGEQYF TRBV5-6 . . 12 TRBJ2-7
TGTGCCAGCAGCCCGGGACTAGCGGGAGGGCCATGGGCAGATACGCAGTATTTT CASSPGLAGGPWADTQYF TRBV7-2 . TRBD2 18 TRBJ2-3
TGTGCCAGCAGCCCCTGGACTCGCCAAAATGAGCAGTTCTTC CASSPWTRQNEQFF TRBV7-9 . . 14 TRBJ2-1
TGTGCCAGCAGCCGCCGGGCGGGGGGTTCCACAGATACGCAGTATTTT CASSRRAGGSTDTQYF TRBV7-6 . TRBD2 16 TRBJ2-3
TGTGCCAGCAGTTACACACAGGCTGGGGGCCCCTATGGCTACACCTTC CASSYTQAGGPYGYTF TRBV6-5 . . 16 TRBJ1-2
TGTGCCAGCAGCCCGAACGCCTGGGAGACCCAGTACTTC CASSPNAWETQYF TRBV9 once . 13 TRBJ2-5
TGTGCCAGCAGCTTAGGGGACCGTGCGATTACCGGGGAGCTGTTTTTT CASSLGDRAITGELFF TRBV7-6 . . 16 TRBJ2-2
TGTGCCAGCAGCCCCCGGGACAGGGTAGCAGTGAACACTGAAGCTTTCTTT CASSPRDRVAVNTEAFF TRBV14 . TRBD1 17 TRBJ1-1
TGCGCCAGCGGCAGAGTGAACACTGAAGCTTTCTTT CASGRVNTEAFF TRBV10-1 . . 12 TRBJ1-1
TGTGCCAGCAGCAAATTAGAGGCTAGCAGTGACTCCTACAATGAGCAGTTCTTC CASSKLEASSDSYNEQFF TRBV21-1 once . 18 TRBJ2-1
TGCGCCAGCAGTGAGTCTAGCGGAGGGGGAGAGACCCAGTACTTC CASSESSGGGETQYF TRBV10-2 . . 15 TRBJ2-5
TGCGCCAGCAGCCCCTCGACAGGGAACGGCTACACCTTC CASSPSTGNGYTF TRBV4-1 . TRBD1 13 TRBJ1-2
TGTGCTAGTGGCTCAGGGGTCGGAAACACCATATATTTT CASGSGVGNTIYF TRBV12-5 . . 13 TRBJ1-3
TGTGCCAGCAGCGCACAGGGGCCCGGGGAAAAACTGTTTTTT CASSAQGPGEKLFF TRBV9 . TRBD1 14 TRBJ1-4
TGTGCCAGCAGCGGATTTTCACAGGATTACTCCTACGAGCAGTACTTC CASSGFSQDYSYEQYF TRBV13 . . 16 TRBJ2-7
TGTGCCACCAGTGATCCAAGACAGGCCGGGGGTGAGCAGTTCTTC CATSDPRQAGGEQFF TRBV24-1 . . 15 TRBJ2-1
TGTGCCAGCTCACCAGGGGCCAACTCTGGAAACACCATATATTTT CASSPGANSGNTIYF TRBV18 . . 15 TRBJ1-3
TGTGCCTGGAGTTTTAACTCGGGACAGGGTCGGGGCACTGAAGCTTTCTTT CAWSFNSGQGRGTEAFF TRBV30 . TRBD1 17 TRBJ1-1
TGTGCCAGTAGATTGGACAGGAGCTCCTACAATGAGCAGTTCTTC CASRLDRSSYNEQFF TRBV19 . TRBD1 15 TRBJ2-1
TGTGCCACCAGCACCCTCACCCGGGGCTCGTCGAACACTGAAGCTTTCTTT CATSTLTRGSSNTEAFF TRBV15 . . 17 TRBJ1-1
TGTGCCAGCAGCGTGGAGCGGGGGTTCTACGAGCAGTACTTC CASSVERGFYEQYF TRBV7-2 . TRBD2 14 TRBJ2-7
TGTGCCAGTAGTATAGGACAGAGGAACACTGAAGCTTTCTTT CASSIGQRNTEAFF TRBV19 . . 14 TRBJ1-1
TGTGCCAGCAGCTTGGCAGGGGGCTACGAGCAGTACTTC CASSLAGGYEQYF TRBV7-9 . TRBD1 13 TRBJ2-7
TGTGCCAGCAGTGAGCATAGCGAGGTTGAGAATGAGCAGTTCTTC CASSEHSEVENEQFF TRBV6-1 . . 15 TRBJ2-1
TGTGCCAGTAGTACCCGAACGAGACAGGGTAGTTCCGCTTTCTTT CASSTRTRQGSSAFF TRBV19 . TRBD1 15 TRBJ1-1
TGTGCCAGCAGCTCGGTGTCGGCAGGTCCACCCGGTGAAAAACTGTTTTTT CASSSVSAGPPGEKLFF TRBV11-2 . . 17 TRBJ1-4